This T cell receptor beta chain was recorded in a study of blood T cell repertoires in COVID-19. Study summary: Donors in the United States, Italy and Spain gave samples during acute or convalescent COVID-19. T cells, B-cell-depleted T cells, or PBMCs provided the cDNA or gDNA that served as material.

Trimming removed 1 base from V and 5 bases from J, with 5 bases in between. CDR3 length: 13 residues. The V gene's germline CDR1 is LNHNV and CDR2 YYDKDF (reference sequence). Original handling: Estimated nucleated cell counts came from reference gene primer amplification. Only in-frame clones appear in the TCRdb table, and some are missing; sequencing was by immunoSEQ multiplex PCR. V, J and clone size were drawn from that table, and D and trimming were deduced from the DNA. Altogether around 300,000 clones are present, roughly 89% being singletons, with the ten largest covering approximately 2%. This clonotype was obtained from a man over 45 with acute or convalescent COVID-19. The specimen was peripheral blood. J is TRBJ1-4 and V is TRBV15; D is ambiguous. The CDR3, as DNA: TGTGCCACCAGCAGAGTCCTGAATGAAAAACTGTTTTTT. This translates into CATSRVLNEKLFF.